The 21 T cell receptor beta chains presented below share a single source sample, sequenced in a study of blood T cell repertoires in COVID-19 (TCRdb year 2020). Libraries came from the immunoSEQ multiplex PCR assay. Held by TCRdb, this immuneACCESS table contains in-frame sequences only and omits some clones. Under half of the omission traces to an unresolved V gene where checked; the cause of the rest is unknown. The sample table records roughly 200,000 clones; roughly 89% of these occur just once. The ten top clones hold around 3.7% of the sample. The material sequenced was PBMCs or T cells enriched from blood (not recorded which). Source of these receptors: a woman under 40 with acute COVID-19.

This sequence joins TRBV7-3 and TRBJ2-3, with 9 nucleotides matching TRBD2. The trim removed 3 bases at V and 0 bases at J, leaving 10 bases unmatched. The CDR3 sequence is 18 residues long. The germline V gene encodes CDR1 SGHTA and CDR2 FQGTGA. CDR3: CASSFRLAGTSSTDTQYF. The DNA of the CDR3 is TGTGCCAGCAGCTTCAGGCTAGCGGGAACCTCTAGCACAGATACGCAGTATTTT.

CDR3: CASSLKEGFSYEQYF. In DNA form, the CDR3 reads TGTGCCAGCAGTTTAAAGGAGGGGTTTTCCTACGAGCAGTACTTC. V is TRBV27 and J is TRBJ2-7; possibly TRBD2 for D (6 bases). V lost 2 bases and J lost 1, with 12 bases in between. This CDR3 spans 15 amino acids. Germline V gene sequence: CDR1 MNHEY, CDR2 SMNVEV (reference sequence).

The chain couples TRBV21-1 to TRBJ2-3; TRBD2, the table's D call, lacks a check against the DNA. TRBV21-1 is designated a pseudogene. The CDR3 has 15 residues. CDR3 in DNA: TGTGCCAGCAGGTTCCCTAGCGGGGGGGCAGATACGCAGTATTTT. Translation gives CASRFPSGGADTQYF.

V gene TRBV2 combines with J gene TRBJ1-2, with 12 bases lining up with TRBD1. V gave up 6 bases and J gave up 4 bases; unmatched junction bases: 9. CDR1 SNHLY and CDR2 FYNNEI come from the germline V gene. This CDR3 is built from 16 residues. The chain's CDR3 is CASRRDRGLQAYGYTF. CDR3 DNA: TGTGCCAGCAGACGGGACAGGGGGCTCCAGGCCTATGGCTACACCTTC.

The J gene is TRBJ2-1, the V gene TRBV9; 10 bases agree with TRBD1. Germline loops: CDR1 SGDLS, CDR2 YYNGEE. CDR3 size: 15 residues. V lost 3 bases to trimming and J lost 6 bases; unmatched junction nucleotides: 6. CDR3 in amino acids: CASSGGQGILNEQFF. The CDR3 bases are TGTGCCAGCAGCGGGGGACAGGGGATTCTCAATGAGCAGTTCTTC.

This clone was found once. The chain has TRBV2 and TRBJ1-5; 9 bases fit TRBD1. The J segment lost 4 bases and the V segment lost 5 bases, leaving 15 bases of the junction unmatched. Germline loops: CDR1 SNHLY, CDR2 FYNNEI. The CDR3 spans 18 residues. CDR3 sequence reads: CASSHLSDRGVGNQPQHF. CDR3 in DNA: TGTGCCAGCAGTCACCTCTCGGACAGGGGAGTTGGAAATCAGCCCCAGCATTTT.

This chain joins TRBV28 and TRBJ2-6; D is perhaps TRBD1 (5 bases). The ends were cut back, 6 bases at V and 2 bases at J, with 11 bases in the middle. Per the germline V gene, CDR1 is MDHEN and CDR2 is SYDVKM. This CDR3 is 15 amino acids long. The CDR3 region is CASSQGETGANVLTF. The DNA of the CDR3 is TGTGCCAGCAGCCAAGGGGAAACTGGGGCCAACGTCCTGACTTTC.

In this sample, this clone turned up once. The V gene is TRBV15, the J gene TRBJ1-3, with D possibly matching TRBD1 (6 bases). The CDR3 spans 17 residues. Germline values: CDR1 LNHNV, CDR2 YYDKDF (reference sequence). The V and J ends lost 0 bases and 0 bases respectively, with 12 bases between them. CDR3 nucleotide sequence: TGTGCCACCAGCAGAGATCGGGACACCGGCTCTGGAAACACCATATATTTT. Translation gives CATSRDRDTGSGNTIYF.

The chain has TRBV21-1 and TRBJ1-6. TRBV21-1 is a pseudogene locus. The CDR3 has 19 residues. The CDR3 nucleotides are TGTGCCAGCAGCAAAAAAAAACCCCCCATAGCTTGCTATAATTCACCCCTCCACTTT. Its translation is CASSKKKPPIACYNSPLHF.

This clone appeared a few times. This CDR3 is CASSLYRLRDEQYF. As DNA, the CDR3 is TGTGCCAGCAGTCTGTATCGATTGAGGGACGAGCAGTACTTC. J is TRBJ2-7 and V is TRBV28; D may be TRBD2 (5 bases). The germline V and J ends were trimmed by 5 bases and 5 bases, with 16 bases remaining between them. The length of the CDR3 is 14 residues. Per the germline V gene, CDR1 is MDHEN and CDR2 is SYDVKM.

This chain connects TRBV5-1 to TRBJ2-3; TRBD1 is a possible D gene (5 bases). V was shortened by 4 bases and J by 2 bases, with 11 bases between the two germline ends. The CDR3 sequence is 14 residues long. CDR1 SGHRS and CDR2 YFSETQ come from the germline V gene. CDR3 nucleotide sequence: TGCGCCAGCAGCCCGACAGAATTCACAGATACGCAGTATTTT. This sequence encodes CASSPTEFTDTQYF.

The chain joins TRBV6-2 or TRBV6-3 to TRBJ2-1; the D is unclear. The CDR3 length is 12 residues. Trimming shortened V by 5 bases and J by 8 bases, and 10 bases separated the two germline ends. Germline V gene sequence: CDR1 MNHEY, CDR2 SVGEGT. CDR3 sequence: CASSPYLYEQFF. The CDR3 region has the DNA TGTGCCAGCAGTCCCTACTTATATGAGCAGTTCTTC.

CDR3 DNA sequence: TGTGCCTGGAGTACGGTAGGGGGTGGCTACACCTTC. Its translation is CAWSTVGGGYTF. The V call is TRBV30, the J call TRBJ1-2, with a possible D match to TRBD1 (6 bases). The length of the CDR3 is 12 residues. The germline V and J ends were trimmed by 2 bases and 7 bases, with 11 bases remaining between them. Per the germline V gene, CDR1 is GTSNPN and CDR2 is SVGIG (reference sequence). The whole variable domain, remainder taken from reference TRBV30 and TRBJ1-2, is SQTIHQWPATLVQPVGSPLSLECTVEGTSNPNLYWYRQAAGRGLQLLFYSVGIGQISSEVPQNLSASRPQDRQFILSSKKLLLSDSGFYLCAWSTVGGGYTFGSGTRLTVV.

This rearrangement joins TRBV19 to TRBJ2-7; a possible D gene is TRBD1 (5 bases). Trimming cost V 3 bases and J 3 bases, with 12 bases left between them. Germline V gene lookup returns CDR1 LNHDA and CDR2 SQIVND (reference sequence). This CDR3 comprises 14 residues. CDR3 sequence: CASSMQGSGYEQYF. The CDR3 nucleotides read TGTGCCAGTAGTATGCAGGGATCGGGCTACGAGCAGTACTTC.

V usage is TRBV5-1 and J usage is TRBJ1-4; D is uncertain. Trimming removed 1 base from V and 6 bases from J, with 7 bases in between. Germline CDR1 reads SGHRS; CDR2 reads YFSETQ. The CDR3 runs 13 residues. The CDR3 sequence is CASSLSPHEKLFF. In DNA, the CDR3 is TGCGCCAGCAGCTTGTCTCCTCATGAAAAACTGTTTTTT. The full variable domain, completed using reference TRBV5-1 and TRBJ1-4, is KAGVTQTPRYLIKTRGQQVTLSCSPISGHRSVSWYQQTPGQGLQFLFEYFSETQRNKGNFPGRFSGRQFSNSRSEMNVSTLELGDSALYLCASSLSPHEKLFFGSGTQLSVL.

The chain carries TRBV29-1 and TRBJ1-1; 10 nucleotides align to TRBD1. V gave up 4 bases and J gave up 7 bases; unmatched junction bases: 3. Germline loops: CDR1 SQVTM, CDR2 ANQGSEA. CDR3 length: 12 amino acids. CDR3 sequence (DNA): TGCAGCGTTGGACAGGGGGCCGGTGAAGCTTTCTTT. Translating gives CSVGQGAGEAFF. The full variable domain, in which reference TRBV29-1 and TRBJ1-1 provide the parts outside the CDR3, is SAVISQKPSRDICQRGTSLTIQCQVDSQVTMMFWYRQQPGQSLTLIATANQGSEATYESGFVIDKFPISRPNLTFSTLTVSNMSPEDSSIYLCSVGQGAGEAFFGQGTRLTVV.

This clone was observed a few times. V is TRBV4-1 and J is TRBJ2-3, with D maybe TRBD2 (7 bases). Between the trimmed V and J ends, which lost 2 bases and 0 bases, there was a span of 12 bases. The CDR3 contains 16 residues. Germline V CDR1 and CDR2: MGHRA, YSYEKL. The chain's CDR3 is CASSQMAGASTDTQYF. The CDR3 DNA sequence: TGCGCCAGCAGCCAAATGGCGGGGGCGAGCACAGATACGCAGTATTTT.

This clone appeared a single time. The CDR3 here is CASSPPTGSEAFF. DNA of the CDR3: TGTGCCAGCTCACCACCCACAGGGTCTGAAGCTTTCTTT. The chain combines TRBV18 with TRBJ1-1, with D perhaps matching TRBD1 (6 bases). V gave up 0 bases and J gave up 6 bases, with 8 bases separating them. CDR3 length: 13 amino acids. Germline CDR1 is KGHSH and CDR2 is LQKENI. The full variable domain, its missing parts supplied by reference TRBV18 and TRBJ1-1, is NAGVMQNPRHLVRRRGQEARLRCSPMKGHSHVYWYRQLPEEGLKFMVYLQKENIIDESGMPKERFSAEFPKEGPSILRIQQVVRGDSAAYFCASSPPTGSEAFFGQGTRLTVV.

This chain connects TRBV2 to TRBJ1-1; 7 bases fit TRBD1. V gave up 6 bases and J gave up 6 bases; unmatched junction bases: 13. Germline CDR1 and CDR2: SNHLY and FYNNEI. The CDR3 extends over 15 amino acids. CDR3: CASRGQSTMGAEAFF. Here the CDR3 DNA reads TGTGCCAGCAGGGGACAGTCGACGATGGGGGCTGAAGCTTTCTTT.

This chain joins TRBV2 and TRBJ2-4; D ambiguous. CDR3 length: 17 amino acids. V was trimmed by 0 bases and J by 0 bases, leaving 12 bases between them. Germline V CDR1 and CDR2: SNHLY, FYNNEI. The CDR3 is CASSEAFRESAKNIQYF. The CDR3 DNA is TGTGCCAGCAGTGAAGCATTTCGTGAGTCAGCCAAAAACATTCAGTACTTC.

The rearrangement links TRBV29-1 to TRBJ1-5; tentative D call: TRBD1 (6 bases). Germline loops: CDR1 SQVTM, CDR2 ANQGSEA. Trimming removed 4 bases at V and 7 bases at J, with 14 bases between. This CDR3 contains 13 residues. The CDR3 reads CSVAGELDQPQHF. CDR3 bases: TGCAGCGTTGCAGGGGAATTGGACCAGCCCCAGCATTTT.